The entry below gives a single T cell receptor (beta chain) sequence along with its context. This sample is part of a study of CD8 T cells in Susac syndrome. Sequencing of TCR beta was undertaken in CD8+ and CD4+ T cells derived from blood. It was healthy donors who served as the controls, matched for age and sex. Reverse transcription of roughly 0.5 to 1 ug RNA was carried out with random hexamers. From the immunoSEQ multiplex PCR reads, TCRdb called clonotypes with MiXCR, one entry per CDR3 protein. The table lists roughly 190,000 distinct CDR3 sequences, 85% to 95% of them singletons. Sequencing used CD4+ T cells from PBMCs. The receptor comes from a human donor in good health.

CDR3 in DNA: TGCAGCGTTGGTGCGGGAGGGGGTCTTGCCCCCGGGGAGCTGTTTTTT. Amino acid sequence: CSVGAGGGLAPGELFF. The rearrangement links TRBV29-1 to TRBJ2-2; 9 nucleotides match TRBD2. The CDR3 runs to 16 residues. Germline lookup yields CDR1 SQVTM and CDR2 ANQGSEA. V shed 4 bases and J 6 bases; nucleotides not matched to a gene: 12.